This T cell receptor (beta chain) was obtained from a study of cytomegalovirus exposure and HLA in healthy donors. Study conclusions and caveats: Sequencing likely caused a cluster of highly shared sequence variants.

Primers: 60 Vbeta forward and 13 Jbeta reverse. TCRdb's table, derived via immunoSEQ multiplex PCR, lists solely in-frame clones and lacks some. The table lists roughly 150,000 clones, approximately 80% of them singletons. About this clone: The antigen remains unidentified.

Although they were nominally healthy when sampled, donors likely had unrecorded immune exposures. This TCR was recovered from a male donor in good health and CMV-seronegative. The sample consisted of PBMCs.

The CDR3 loop reads CAGVGGESYNEQFF. CDR3 in DNA: TGTGCCGGAGTCGGGGGAGAGTCCTACAATGAGCAGTTCTTC. V and J are TRBV6-5 and TRBJ2-1; TRBD2 might be the D (6 bases). Trimming left V 11 bases short and J 1 base short, with 15 bases between. There are 14 residues in the CDR3. In germline, CDR1 is MNHEY, CDR2 SVGAGI.